The T cell receptor (beta chain) under discussion was sequenced for a study of Ad26.COV2.S vaccination and SARS-CoV-2 variants. Findings of the study overall: The TCR breadth and depth analyses may have understated or missed part of the total T cell responses.

J was trimmed by 5 bases and V by 4 bases; bases with no gene match: 1. CDR1 and CDR2 (germline): SGHTS, YDEGEE. The CDR3 is 14 residues long. To note about this clone: Its matching antigen is unknown.

The repertoire was sequenced with immunoSEQ multiplex PCR; TCRdb's copy has only in-frame clones and lacks some. Of 350,000 to 450,000 clones listed, roughly 85% are singletons. Sample treatment: around 19 received Ad26.COV2.S at low or high dose, single or two shots; about 5 received placebo; per-sample allocation not given. At day 63 after the first vaccine or placebo injection, samples were drawn. Immunization relied on an Ad26 vector, which expressed Wuhan-strain SARS-CoV-2 spike. This sequence joins TRBV5-8 and TRBJ1-6; TRBD1 matches 9 bases. Specimen: peripheral blood, collected in a trial of Ad26.COV2.S vaccine versus placebo. This clonotype was sampled from a person between 18 and 65 years old who received the Ad26.COV2.S COVID-19 vaccine or a placebo. This chain's CDR3 is CASSRTGDNSPLHF. For the CDR3, the DNA is TGTGCCAGCAGCAGGACAGGGGATAATTCACCCCTCCACTTT. Full variable domain (outside the CDR3, taken from reference TRBV5-8 and TRBJ1-6): EAGVTQSPTHLIKTRGQQATLRCSPISGHTSVYWYQQALGLGLQFLLWYDEGEERNRGNFPPRFSGRQFPNYSSELNVNALELEDSALYLCASSRTGDNSPLHFGNGTRLTVT.